The present T cell receptor beta chain was sequenced within a study of identical twins. Of note for this clonotype: Its cognate antigen is unknown.

MiXCR, run by TCRdb on the 5' RACE reads, gives a single entry per CDR3 protein. The sample carries a few hundred thousand distinct CDR3 sequences, 7% to 9.5% recorded once. Study-level results: The study reached conclusions through statistical analysis that was cross-sectional, not following the same donors.

CDR1 is MGHRA, CDR2 YSYEKL, per germline. The CDR3 contains 15 residues. The chain links TRBV4-1 to TRBJ2-7; a possible D gene is TRBD1 (5 bases). Source material: naive T cells sorted from blood. This clonotype was obtained from a woman aged 45-65 years in good health. CDR3 region: CVSSPYQGALYEQYV. For the CDR3, the DNA is TGCGTCAGCAGCCCCTACCAAGGGGCCCTTTACGAGCAGTACGTC.